The rows below give T cell receptor beta chains drawn from one sample of a study of blood T cells in healthy people across ages. TCRdb processed the 5' RACE reads anew with MiXCR; each CDR3 protein has one entry. This repertoire shows 1.5 million to 2 million distinct CDR3 sequences, around 35% found once; its top ten account for 11%. Sequenced sample: blood. The receptors originated from a woman in her thirties in good health. The CDR3 runs from the conserved cysteine through the conserved F or W.

j_gene	v_gene	CDR3aa
TRBJ2-7	TRBV5-1	CASSSGGGYEQYF
TRBJ1-1	TRBV12-3/TRBV12-4	CASSLRDLNTEAFF
TRBJ2-3	TRBV2	CASRRTPSTDTQYF
TRBJ1-4	TRBV5-1	CASSRADDEKLFF
TRBJ1-2	TRBV6-1	CASSGEGYTF
TRBJ2-1	TRBV20-1	CSARGYNSRGGGLYEQFF
TRBJ2-5	TRBV20-1	CSARDLLAAGETQYF
TRBJ1-6	TRBV20-1	CSARGTDYNSPLHF
TRBJ2-7	TRBV7-3	CARLILGTGLDPLSYEQYF
TRBJ2-5	TRBV7-8	CASSSRTSDQETQYF
TRBJ2-7	TRBV25-1	CASSEYSEQYF
TRBJ2-5	TRBV3-1	CASSQDQGIRIRETQYF
TRBJ2-7	TRBV6-2/TRBV6-3	CASRDSGTYYEQYF
TRBJ2-3	TRBV5-1	CASSLEGSRTQYF
TRBJ2-7	TRBV12-5	CASGPAGGEQYF
TRBJ2-4	TRBV4-2	CASSQDYNSKNIQYF
TRBJ1-2	TRBV12-3/TRBV12-4	CASSTGIEGYTF
TRBJ2-1	TRBV7-8	CASSLWGTSTNEQFF
TRBJ2-7	TRBV6-5	CASSPTLAGGSYEQYF
TRBJ1-2	TRBV30	CAWSVQAGGDYGYTF
TRBJ2-5	TRBV9	CASSVEGGRRQETQYF
TRBJ2-3	TRBV7-2	CASSQNTGTDTQYF
TRBJ2-1	TRBV28	CASRSDRASYNEQFF
TRBJ1-2	TRBV19	CASLGQGASMGYTF
TRBJ2-3	TRBV27	CASRSGLALGDTQYF
TRBJ2-2	TRBV30	CAWRAAANTGELFF
TRBJ1-1	TRBV4-1	CASSQVGNGLEAFF
TRBJ2-6	TRBV5-8	CASSLEVPGANVLTF
TRBJ2-3	TRBV24-1	CATSDSNPAPDTQYF
TRBJ2-7	TRBV5-1	CASTIGAAFSYEQYF
TRBJ2-5	TRBV3-1	CASSHSSSQYF